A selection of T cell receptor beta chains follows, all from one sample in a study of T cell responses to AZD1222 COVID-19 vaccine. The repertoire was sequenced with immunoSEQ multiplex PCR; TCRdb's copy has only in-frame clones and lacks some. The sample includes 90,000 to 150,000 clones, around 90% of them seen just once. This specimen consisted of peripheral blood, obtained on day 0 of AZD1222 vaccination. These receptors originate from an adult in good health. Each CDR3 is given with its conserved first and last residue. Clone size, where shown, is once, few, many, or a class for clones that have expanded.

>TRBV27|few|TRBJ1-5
CASSTDRNYQPQHF
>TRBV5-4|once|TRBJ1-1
CASSLWQVNTEAFF
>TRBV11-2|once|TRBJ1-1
CATRDGNTEAFF
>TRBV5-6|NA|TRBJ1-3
CASNLQGTGNTIYF
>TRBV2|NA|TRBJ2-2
CASSVYDAGQDYTGELFF
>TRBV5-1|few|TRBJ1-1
CASSPRTAEREAFF
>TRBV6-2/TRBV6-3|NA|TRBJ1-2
CASSFRGYGYTF
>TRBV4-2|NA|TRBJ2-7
CASSPRTGGYEQYF
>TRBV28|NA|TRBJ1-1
CASRSDVEVNTEAFF
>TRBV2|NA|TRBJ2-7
CASRAGLAAYEQYF
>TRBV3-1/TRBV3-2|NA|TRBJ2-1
CASSSLGGQFNEQFF
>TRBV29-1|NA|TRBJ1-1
CSVAEYGRDMNTEAFF
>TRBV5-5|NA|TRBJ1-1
CASSSWGHGVNTEAFF
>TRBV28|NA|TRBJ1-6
CASHDTINSPLHF
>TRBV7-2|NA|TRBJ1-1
CASSPKLEAFF
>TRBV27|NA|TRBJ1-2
CASTRGEGYGYTF
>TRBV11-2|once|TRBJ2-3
CASSLRREGIRDTQYF
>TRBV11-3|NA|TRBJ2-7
CASSSGGGTTEQYF